This T cell receptor beta chain was profiled in a study of shared T cell receptors in the human thymus. The method was immunoSEQ multiplex PCR; TCRdb's version includes in-frame clones alone and lacks a portion of them. The sample has a few hundred thousand clones, more than 85% seen once. This TCR came from a human donor. The material sequenced was thymocytes.

CDR3 coding DNA: TGTGCCAGCAGCCACCACCTCCGGGACCGTGAGGCTGGCTACACCTTC. Its translation is CASSHHLRDREAGYTF. J is TRBJ1-2 and V is TRBV9, with a weak D call TRBD1 (5 bases). The CDR3 runs 16 residues. Deletions cut 4 bases from V and 7 bases from J, with 23 bases between. Germline V CDR1 and CDR2: SGDLS, YYNGEE.